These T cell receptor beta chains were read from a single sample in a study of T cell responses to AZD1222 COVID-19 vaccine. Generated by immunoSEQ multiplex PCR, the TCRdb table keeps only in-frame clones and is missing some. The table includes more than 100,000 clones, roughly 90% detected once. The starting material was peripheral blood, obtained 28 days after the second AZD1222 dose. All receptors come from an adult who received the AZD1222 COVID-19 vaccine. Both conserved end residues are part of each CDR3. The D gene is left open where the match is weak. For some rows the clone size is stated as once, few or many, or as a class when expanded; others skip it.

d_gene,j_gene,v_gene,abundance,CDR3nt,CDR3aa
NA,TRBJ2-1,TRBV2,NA,TGTGCCAGCGCGGGCGGCGGGGTCTACAATGAGCAGTTCTTC,CASAGGGVYNEQFF
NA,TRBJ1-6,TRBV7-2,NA,TGTGCCAGCAGCCCCAACCAGGATCCCCTCCACTTT,CASSPNQDPLHF
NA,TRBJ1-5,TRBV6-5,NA,TGTGCCAGCAGTCCGACACAGGCTAGCAGACAGCCCCAGCATTTT,CASSPTQASRQPQHF
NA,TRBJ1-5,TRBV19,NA,TGTGCCACCTCTTACGGGACGGGCCGAATCAATCAGCCCCAGCATTTT,CATSYGTGRINQPQHF
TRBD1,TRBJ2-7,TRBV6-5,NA,TGTGCCAGCAGCCGACAGGGCTCCTACGAGCAGTACTTC,CASSRQGSYEQYF
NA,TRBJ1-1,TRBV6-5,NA,TGTGCCAGCAGCTCCGGGACTGTTACTACTGAAGCTTTCTTT,CASSSGTVTTEAFF
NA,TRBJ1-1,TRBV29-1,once,TGCAGCGTAAAGACGGGGTTTACTGAAGCTTTCTTT,CSVKTGFTEAFF
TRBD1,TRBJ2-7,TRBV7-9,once,TGTGCCAGCAGCCTCCATTGGACAGGGCCCTACGAGCAGTACTTC,CASSLHWTGPYEQYF
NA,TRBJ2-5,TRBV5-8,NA,TGTGCCAGCAGCCGGGGGGCAGGGGACCAAGAGACCCAGTACTTC,CASSRGAGDQETQYF
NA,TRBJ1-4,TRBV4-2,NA,TGTGCCAGCAGCCAATCCAGGGATGAAAAACTGTTTTTT,CASSQSRDEKLFF
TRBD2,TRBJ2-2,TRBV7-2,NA,TGTGCCAGCAGCTTAGGAAGCGGGGGGGCCGGCGGGGAGCTGTTTTTT,CASSLGSGGAGGELFF
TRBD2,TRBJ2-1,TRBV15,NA,TGTGCCACCAGCCCAGGACTAGTGGCAAATGAGCAGTTCTTC,CATSPGLVANEQFF
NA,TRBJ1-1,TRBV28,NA,TGTGCCAGCAATGACAGGAACACTGAAGCTTTCTTT,CASNDRNTEAFF
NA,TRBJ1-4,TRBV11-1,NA,TGTGCCAGCAGCCCATATCGGGGAGCAACTAATGAAAAACTGTTTTTT,CASSPYRGATNEKLFF
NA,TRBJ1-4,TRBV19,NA,TGTGCCAGTAGTATACGCGTTGGTGAAAAACTGTTTTTT,CASSIRVGEKLFF
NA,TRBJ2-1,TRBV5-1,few,TGCGCCAGCAGCTTGGCCATTAGCGTCTACAATGAGCAGTTCTTC,CASSLAISVYNEQFF